The present TCR beta chain was sequenced within a study of Graves' ophthalmopathy and Graves' hyperthyroidism. Study background: Stable hyperthyroidism meant no progression to ophthalmopathy within 18 months of follow-up.

Newly diagnosed, the hyperthyroidism patients had under 2 months' duration and were aged 18 to 65. Orbital computed tomography, together with clinical symptoms, serum thyroxine, TRAb and thyroid ultrasound, was used for diagnosis. General study findings and limits: Most expanded thyroid clonotypes above 0.001 frequency also appeared in blood.

From germline, CDR1 is SNHLY and CDR2 FYNNEI. J was trimmed by 0 bases and V by 10 bases; bases with no gene match: 5. The length of the CDR3 is 13 residues. This clonotype occurred many times. The antigen is unknown. As the template, RNA transcripts were used to amplify TCR beta CDR3 regions. Second-round multiplex PCR came after first-round RT-PCR with HTBI primers. TCRdb fed the multiplex PCR reads into MiXCR, producing one record per CDR3 protein. The table shows 450,000 to 600,000 distinct CDR3 sequences, with under 40% occurring only once. Sequenced input: peripheral blood or thyroid tissue (not recorded which). V gene TRBV2 combines with J gene TRBJ2-7; 8 positions agree with TRBD1. The receptor comes from an adult man with Graves' hyperthyroidism. The CDR3 here is CATRTGLSYEQYF. Here the CDR3 DNA reads TGTGCCACTAGGACAGGGCTCTCCTACGAGCAGTACTTC.